This entry features one TCR beta chain sequence. Its antigen remains unknown. The data stem from a study of T cell repertoires in cytomegalovirus infection. Study-wide background: Public TCR beta signatures indicated both CMV infection and matching HLA type.

Findings of the study overall: The ex vivo response showed dominance by HLA-C-restricted CMV-specific TCR beta clonotypes.

A single record per CDR3 protein comes from TCRdb applying MiXCR to the reads. The data contain some 220,000 distinct CDR3 sequences, roughly 6.5% of them singletons. CDR1 and CDR2 (germline): MNHEY, SVGEGT. The CDR3 loop spans 13 amino acids. Between the trimmed V and J ends, which lost 2 bases and 8 bases, there was a span of 9 bases. Sample: PBMCs. This sequence originates from a human donor in good health (CMV status not recorded). Some clones in this sample may be carry-over from other donors' samples. V is TRBV6-2 or TRBV6-3 and J is TRBJ1-4, with D unclear. Here the CDR3 reads CASSYGQREKLFF. The CDR3, as DNA: TGTGCCAGCAGTTACGGGCAGAGGGAAAAACTGTTTTTT.